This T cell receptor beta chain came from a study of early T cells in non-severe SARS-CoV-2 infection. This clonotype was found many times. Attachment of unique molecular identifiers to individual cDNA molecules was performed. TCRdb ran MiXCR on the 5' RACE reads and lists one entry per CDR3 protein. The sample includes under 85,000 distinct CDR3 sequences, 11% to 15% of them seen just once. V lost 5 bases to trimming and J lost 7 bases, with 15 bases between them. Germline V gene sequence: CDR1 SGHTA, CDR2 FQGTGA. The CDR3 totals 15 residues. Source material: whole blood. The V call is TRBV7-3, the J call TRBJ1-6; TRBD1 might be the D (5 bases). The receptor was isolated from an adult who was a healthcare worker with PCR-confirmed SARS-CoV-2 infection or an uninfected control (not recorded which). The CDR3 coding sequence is TGTGCCAGCAGCCAAAGTGCAGGGAAAAATTCACCCCTCCACTTT. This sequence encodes CASSQSAGKNSPLHF.